Many counts were recorded for the clone carrying this TCR beta chain. Its target is not known. Sequenced patients had shown CD8+CD57+ cell expansion by flow cytometry. No therapy had been given to the patients at the time of blood sampling. The use of genomic DNA as template underpinned the TCR beta VDJ and CDR3 profiling. Via MiXCR, TCRdb re-called the reads, giving one row per CDR3 protein. The sample lists more than 95,000 distinct CDR3 sequences, over 30% seen once, with 2.6% in the top ten. The length of the CDR3 is 15 residues. Trimming took 1 base from V and 5 from J; bases not matched to a gene: 4. Germline-derived CDR1 and CDR2 are KGHDR and SFDVKD. The sample belongs to a study of CD8+CD57+ T cells in acquired aplastic anemia. Study background: Mean yield of DNA from sorted CD4+ and CD8+ cells was about 3.2 ug.

Broader study findings: Controls and patients did not differ significantly in CD8+ Simpson's diversity.

The sequence was obtained from a human donor with aplastic anemia. The V call is TRBV24-1, the J call TRBJ2-3; 8 nucleotides match TRBD2. The sequenced sample consisted of sorted CD4+, CD8+, or CD8+CD57+ T cells (not recorded which) from PBMCs. DNA of the CDR3: TGTGCCACCAGTGATTTCACGGGGGGGCAAGATACGCAGTATTTT. The encoded protein is CATSDFTGGQDTQYF.